These 3 T cell receptor beta chains share one sample of origin, sequenced in a study of early T cells in non-severe SARS-CoV-2 infection. TCRdb reanalysed the 5' RACE reads using MiXCR and keeps one entry per CDR3 protein. The data hold around 60,000 distinct CDR3 sequences, with around 12% observed a single time. The sample taken for sequencing was whole blood. Receptors were obtained from an adult who was a healthcare worker with PCR-confirmed SARS-CoV-2 infection or an uninfected control (not recorded which).

The chain links TRBV20-1 to TRBJ2-5; D remains unclear. The CDR3 has 10 residues. The germline V and J ends were trimmed by 5 bases and 4 bases, with 5 bases remaining between them. The germline V gene encodes CDR1 DFQATT and CDR2 SNEGSKA (reference sequence). CDR3 sequence: CSAPRETQYF. The CDR3 DNA follows: TGCAGTGCTCCTCGAGAGACCCAGTACTTC.

This clonotype has at least ten counts. CDR3 protein: CASSPQGAGTEAFF. The CDR3 DNA is TGTGCCAGCAGTCCCCAGGGGGCTGGGACTGAAGCTTTCTTT. The J gene is TRBJ1-1, the V gene TRBV11-2, with 8 positions matching TRBD1. Looked up from germline, CDR1 is SGHAT and CDR2 is FQNNGV. The CDR3 runs 14 residues. Trimming cost V 6 bases and J 5 bases; bases outside gene matches: 8. Complete variable domain (other parts from reference TRBV11-2 and TRBJ1-1): EAGVAQSPRYKIIEKRQSVAFWCNPISGHATLYWYQQILGQGPKLLIQFQNNGVVDDSQLPKDRFSAERLKGVDSTLKIQPAKLEDSAVYLCASSPQGAGTEAFFGQGTRLTVV.

This clonotype was seen a few times. The chain couples TRBV6-2 or TRBV6-3 to TRBJ1-1, with 7 bases matching TRBD1. The V gene end was trimmed by 10 bases and the J gene end by 2 bases; junction bases not matched to a gene: 10. The CDR3 contains 14 residues. Germline V gives CDR1 MNHEY, CDR2 SVGEGT. CDR3 amino acids: CAITRQGLNTEAFF. For the CDR3, the DNA is TGTGCCATTACCCGACAGGGCCTAAACACTGAAGCTTTCTTT.